One sample yielded the 32 T cell receptor beta chains listed below, sequenced in a study of cytomegalovirus exposure and HLA in healthy donors. Amplification used 60 Vbeta primers and 13 Jbeta primers. Only in-frame clones appear in the TCRdb table, and some are missing; sequencing was by immunoSEQ multiplex PCR. The table shows about 190,000 clones, with roughly 84% occurring only once. The sample consisted of PBMCs. The receptors stem from a boy between 10 and 17 years old in good health and CMV-seronegative.

This clone appeared once. The chain joins TRBV2 to TRBJ2-5, with a possible D match to TRBD1 (5 bases). Germline lookup yields CDR1 SNHLY and CDR2 FYNNEI. V was clipped by 8 bases and J by 5 bases, with 9 bases between them. The CDR3 is 11 amino acids. The CDR3 sequence is CASARVETQYF. The CDR3 DNA sequence: TGTGCCAGCGCCAGGGTGGAGACCCAGTACTTC.

This chain connects TRBV10-3 to TRBJ2-3; 14 nucleotides line up with TRBD2. Germline V lookup: CDR1 ENHRY, CDR2 SYGVKD. The J segment lost 0 bases and the V segment lost 7 bases, leaving 6 bases of the junction unmatched. The CDR3 contains 17 residues. The CDR3 loop is CAITRTSGGTSTDTQYF. The CDR3 bases are TGTGCCATCACCCGGACTAGCGGGGGGACTAGCACAGATACGCAGTATTTT.

This clone was observed a single time. V is TRBV7-9 and J is TRBJ2-7, with D unresolved. The CDR3 loop spans 13 amino acids. Between the trimmed V and J ends, which lost 2 bases and 7 bases, there was a span of 12 bases. Germline assignment: CDR1 SEHNR and CDR2 FQNEAQ (reference sequence). The CDR3: CASSLTPEIEQYF. Written as DNA, the CDR3 is TGTGCCAGCAGCTTAACGCCAGAAATTGAGCAGTACTTC.

The chain carries TRBV5-4 and TRBJ1-1; D is undetermined. The CDR3 consists of 16 residues. Germline V gene lookup returns CDR1 SGHNT and CDR2 YYREEE (reference sequence). Trimming removed 4 bases at V and 1 base at J, with 17 bases between. This CDR3 is CASSPEASRSNTEAFF. The CDR3 nucleotides read TGTGCCAGCAGCCCAGAGGCCAGCCGGTCGAACACTGAAGCTTTCTTT.

CDR3 protein: CASSLAARVAGANVLTF. The CDR3 DNA reads as TGCGCCAGCAGCTTGGCCGCGAGGGTTGCTGGGGCCAACGTCCTGACTTTC. J is TRBJ2-6 and V is TRBV5-1, with D possibly being TRBD2 (5 bases). The CDR3 loop spans 17 amino acids. Germline CDR1 is SGHRS and CDR2 is YFSETQ. Trimming removed 0 bases at V and 2 bases at J, with 12 bases between.

V and J are TRBV4-1 and TRBJ1-3; tentative D call: TRBD1 (6 bases). This CDR3 has 15 amino acids. V gave up 2 bases and J gave up 2 bases, with 10 bases separating them. Germline values: CDR1 MGHRA, CDR2 YSYEKL. CDR3 in amino acids: CASSQSEGAGNTIYF. The CDR3 DNA sequence: TGCGCCAGCAGCCAATCCGAGGGGGCTGGAAACACCATATATTTT.

This chain links TRBV9 with TRBJ2-7, with D maybe TRBD1 (6 bases). The CDR3 runs 14 residues. Trimming stripped 4 bases from V and 3 bases from J, with 14 bases between. CDR1 is SGDLS and CDR2 is YYNGEE in the germline V gene. The CDR3 protein is CASSPRGQHYEQYF. The CDR3 DNA follows: TGTGCCAGCAGCCCCAGGGGACAACACTACGAGCAGTACTTC.

This clone was recorded once. The CDR3, as DNA: TGCGCCAGCAGCTTCGAGGGGGAACGCCCCTACAATGAGCAGTTCTTC. Protein sequence: CASSFEGERPYNEQFF. The V and J genes are TRBV5-1 and TRBJ2-1; maybe TRBD1 (6 bases). The CDR3 runs 16 residues. Germline V gene lookup returns CDR1 SGHRS and CDR2 YFSETQ. The V and J ends lost 2 bases and 2 bases respectively, with 14 bases between them.

Points on this clone: Other DNA sequences in this specimen translate into the identical CDR3. The J gene is TRBJ1-5, the V gene TRBV30; a possible D gene is TRBD1 (6 bases). The CDR3 is 17 residues long. Germline V lookup: CDR1 GTSNPN, CDR2 SVGIG (reference sequence). Trimming stripped 0 bases from V and 6 bases from J, with 21 bases between. CDR3 amino acids: CAWSVGVSAGAGQPQHF. DNA of the CDR3: TGTGCCTGGAGTGTAGGGGTGAGTGCAGGGGCTGGTCAGCCCCAGCATTTT.

V is TRBV9 and J is TRBJ1-2; D is undetermined. The CDR3 has 15 residues. CDR1 SGDLS and CDR2 YYNGEE come from the germline V gene. Trimming cost V 4 bases and J 0 bases, with 13 bases left between them. The CDR3 DNA sequence: TGTGCCAGCAGCTCACAAATTACAGCTAACTATGGCTACACCTTC. Encoded protein: CASSSQITANYGYTF.

The chain recombines TRBV9 with TRBJ2-5, with D possibly TRBD2 on 5 matching bases. V was pared by 4 bases and J by 4 bases, with 11 bases between. In germline, CDR1 is SGDLS, CDR2 YYNGEE. This CDR3 contains 13 residues. The CDR3 coding sequence is TGTGCCAGCAGCTTGGGAGACGGAGAGACCCAGTACTTC. This sequence encodes CASSLGDGETQYF.

This chain uses TRBV29-1 with TRBJ1-1, with a tentative D call TRBD1 (6 bases). The CDR3 covers 14 residues. In germline, CDR1 is SQVTM, CDR2 ANQGSEA. Trimming left V 4 bases short and J 0 bases short, with 12 bases between. The CDR3 protein is CSVVSGALNTEAFF. The CDR3 nucleotides are TGCAGCGTTGTCTCAGGGGCTTTGAACACTGAAGCTTTCTTT.

V and J are TRBV30 and TRBJ1-6, with 9 positions matching TRBD1. Per germline, CDR1 GTSNPN and CDR2 SVGIG (reference sequence). CDR3 length equals 15 residues. V trimming: 2 bases; J trimming: 7 bases; junction bases outside the gene matches: 6. The CDR3 DNA is TGTGCCTGGAGTCCCCCGGGACAGGGAAATTCACCCCTCCACTTT. This sequence encodes CAWSPPGQGNSPLHF.

The chain links TRBV27 to TRBJ1-2, with 7 positions matching TRBD1. The CDR3 totals 21 residues. Germline V gene lookup returns CDR1 MNHEY and CDR2 SMNVEV (reference sequence). The junction had 25 bases not matched to a gene; V was cut back by 1 base and J by 5 bases. As DNA, the CDR3 is TGTGCCAGCAGTTTATTTCCCCCGTCCGGTCCCGGGACAGACCTTAATTATGGCTACACCTTC. This sequence encodes CASSLFPPSGPGTDLNYGYTF.

This chain connects TRBV28 to TRBJ2-7; the match to TRBD1 covers 10 bases. J gave up 4 bases and V 2 bases, and 2 bases lay outside the gene matches. Germline V CDR1 and CDR2: MDHEN, SYDVKM. The CDR3 consists of 14 residues. The CDR3 here is CASSLMGQGYEQYF. CDR3 coding DNA: TGTGCCAGCAGTTTAATGGGACAGGGGTACGAGCAGTACTTC.

The chain joins TRBV5-1 to TRBJ1-1, with D possibly matching TRBD1 (6 bases). V lost 3 bases and J 1 base, leaving 7 bases between the germline ends. The CDR3 extends over 13 amino acids. Germline assignment: CDR1 SGHRS and CDR2 YFSETQ. The CDR3 DNA follows: TGCGCCAGCAGCTCGACAGGGAACACTGAAGCTTTCTTT. As protein: CASSSTGNTEAFF.

The chain links TRBV27 to TRBJ2-7; D not resolved. This CDR3 has 12 amino acids. With 4 bases removed from V and 9 bases from J, the gap between germline ends came to 13 bases. Germline loops: CDR1 MNHEY, CDR2 SMNVEV (reference sequence). CDR3 sequence: CASSSSPTVQYF. In DNA form, the CDR3 reads TGTGCCAGCAGTTCGTCACCTACTGTGCAGTACTTC.

The chain links TRBV4-2 to TRBJ2-7; weak D call: TRBD2 (6 bases). The V end was cut by 4 bases, the J end by 7 bases, with 23 bases between. There are 16 residues in the CDR3. From germline, CDR1 is LGHNA and CDR2 YNFKEQ. The DNA for the CDR3 is TGTGCCAGCAGCCCTCTCCGAATAGCGGCCTCGGATGAGCAGTACTTC. Residues: CASSPLRIAASDEQYF.

The V gene is TRBV7-6, the J gene TRBJ1-6; 8 nucleotides line up with TRBD1. Germline loops: CDR1 SGHVS, CDR2 FNYEAQ. The CDR3 totals 15 residues. The V segment lost 6 bases and the J segment 6 bases; nucleotides outside the gene matches: 7. The CDR3 region has the DNA TGTGCCAGCAGTACCGGGACAGGTGTTAATTCACCCCTCCACTTT. It specifies CASSTGTGVNSPLHF.

This chain joins TRBV5-1 and TRBJ1-6, with 7 bases fitting TRBD1. Germline V CDR1 and CDR2: SGHRS, YFSETQ. The CDR3 contains 14 residues. The V and J ends lost 6 bases and 7 bases, in that order; junction bases with no gene match: 7. The CDR3 nucleotides are TGCGCCAGCACCCCGGGGACAGTAAATTCACCCCTCCACTTT. Its protein product is CASTPGTVNSPLHF.

This chain links TRBV9 with TRBJ2-2, with D tentatively TRBD1 (5 bases). Germline values: CDR1 SGDLS, CDR2 YYNGEE. This CDR3 has 16 amino acids. V was shortened by 3 bases and J by 5 bases, with 17 bases between the two germline ends. The CDR3 here is CASSERDSPRTGELFF. In nucleotides, the CDR3 is TGTGCCAGCAGCGAACGCGACAGCCCGAGGACCGGGGAGCTGTTTTTT.

The chain uses TRBV6-6 and TRBJ1-2; TRBD1 agrees at 8 bases. This CDR3 spans 13 amino acids. With 6 bases clipped from V and 6 bases from J, the junction kept 6 bases outside the gene matches. CDR1 is MNHNY, CDR2 SVGAGI, per germline (reference sequence). In DNA form, the CDR3 reads TGTGCCAGCAGAACGGACAGGGTAGATGGCTACACCTTC. Residues: CASRTDRVDGYTF.

About this clone: The CDR3 end shows no conserved phenylalanine or tryptophan, and so a read error is likely. CDR3 in DNA: TGTGCCAGCAGTGAAGCGCTTTCGGAGCAGTACCTC. Translation gives CASSEALSEQYL. The chain uses TRBV2 and TRBJ2-7; D gene ambiguous. Germline V CDR1 and CDR2: SNHLY, FYNNEI. There are 12 residues in the CDR3. V lost 0 bases to trimming and J lost 7 bases, with 7 bases between them.

The chain combines TRBV2 with TRBJ1-1; 7 nucleotides match TRBD1. The CDR3 extends over 14 amino acids. With V trimmed by 6 bases and J by 5 bases, 9 bases remained unmatched. Germline lookup yields CDR1 SNHLY and CDR2 FYNNEI. The CDR3 region is CASSLRGKYTEAFF. As DNA, the CDR3 is TGTGCCAGCAGCCTCAGGGGGAAGTATACTGAAGCTTTCTTT.

In its sample, this clone was seen once. CDR3 DNA sequence: TGTGCCAGCAGAGGACTAGCGGGTGACACCTCCGAGCAGTACTTC. Its translation: CASRGLAGDTSEQYF. The chain joins TRBV6-6 to TRBJ2-7; 11 bases are shared with TRBD2. After removal of 6 bases from V and 6 bases from J, the junction contained 10 bases not matched to a gene. Germline assignment: CDR1 MNHNY and CDR2 SVGAGI (reference sequence). This CDR3 spans 15 amino acids.

The rearrangement uses TRBV25-1 and TRBJ2-1; possibly TRBD1 for D (6 bases). Germline V lookup: CDR1 MGHDK, CDR2 SYGVNS. The length of the CDR3 is 15 residues. V was trimmed by 5 bases and J by 6 bases, leaving 17 bases between them. The CDR3 nucleotides are TGTGCCAGCAGTCAAGATTGGGGGCTAAGCAATGAGCAGTTCTTC. Its translation: CASSQDWGLSNEQFF. The full variable domain, rest sourced from reference TRBV25-1 and TRBJ2-1, is EADIYQTPRYLVIGTGKKITLECSQTMGHDKMYWYQQDPGMELHLIHYSYGVNSTEKGDLSSESTVSRIRTEHFPLTLESARPSHTSQYLCASSQDWGLSNEQFFGPGTRLTVL.

The table lists this clone with a count of one. The chain is built from TRBV5-1 and TRBJ1-1, with D perhaps TRBD1 (6 bases). There are 14 residues in the CDR3. V was shortened by 2 bases and J by 0 bases, with 8 bases between the two germline ends. Germline values: CDR1 SGHRS, CDR2 YFSETQ. The CDR3 sequence: CASSFRDMNTEAFF. The CDR3 nucleotides read TGCGCCAGCAGCTTTAGGGACATGAACACTGAAGCTTTCTTT.

The rearrangement joins TRBV25-1 to TRBJ2-1; tentatively, D is TRBD2 (6 bases). Trimming took 7 bases from V and 2 from J, leaving 12 bases between them. There are 14 residues in the CDR3. Germline loops: CDR1 MGHDK, CDR2 SYGVNS. In DNA, the CDR3 is TGTGCCAGCACCAAGGCGGGACCCTACAATGAGCAGTTCTTC. This translates into CASTKAGPYNEQFF.

This chain connects TRBV18 to TRBJ1-5; possibly TRBD1 for D (5 bases). V was pared by 3 bases and J by 5 bases, with 8 bases between. The CDR3 covers 13 residues. Germline CDR1 reads KGHSH; CDR2 reads LQKENI. The DNA of the CDR3 is TGTGCCAGCTCACCGGACATAGATCAGCCCCAGCATTTT. It specifies CASSPDIDQPQHF.

The chain links TRBV11-2 to TRBJ2-2; D is perhaps TRBD2 (5 bases). The V end was cut by 5 bases, the J end by 1 base, with 17 bases between. Germline V gene sequence: CDR1 SGHAT, CDR2 FQNNGV. This CDR3 is 17 amino acids long. The CDR3 DNA reads TGTGCCAGCAGCCCCCTCACTAGGGTCCTGAACACCGGGGAGCTGTTTTTT. This sequence encodes CASSPLTRVLNTGELFF. The full variable domain, in which reference TRBV11-2 and TRBJ2-2 provide the parts outside the CDR3, is EAGVAQSPRYKIIEKRQSVAFWCNPISGHATLYWYQQILGQGPKLLIQFQNNGVVDDSQLPKDRFSAERLKGVDSTLKIQPAKLEDSAVYLCASSPLTRVLNTGELFFGEGSRLTVL.

This clone was seen just once. The rearrangement uses TRBV28 and TRBJ1-2; TRBD1 aligns across 7 bases. Trimming at V came to 5 bases and at J to 4 bases, leaving 4 bases not matched to a gene. The CDR3 length is 13 residues. CDR1 is MDHEN, CDR2 SYDVKM, per germline. As DNA, the CDR3 is TGTGCCAGCAGTGAACGGACAGGCTATGGCTACACCTTC. Protein product: CASSERTGYGYTF.

With regard to this clone: The sample contains more than one DNA sequence encoding this CDR3. The chain combines TRBV6-1 with TRBJ2-7; 11 nucleotides line up with TRBD2. Germline V CDR1 and CDR2: MNHNS, SASEGT. The CDR3 is made up of 15 amino acids. Trimming at V came to 4 bases and at J to 0 bases, leaving 2 bases not matched to a gene. The CDR3 is CASSGGLAGSYEQYF. The DNA for the CDR3 is TGTGCCAGCAGTGGCGGACTAGCGGGCTCCTACGAGCAGTACTTC.